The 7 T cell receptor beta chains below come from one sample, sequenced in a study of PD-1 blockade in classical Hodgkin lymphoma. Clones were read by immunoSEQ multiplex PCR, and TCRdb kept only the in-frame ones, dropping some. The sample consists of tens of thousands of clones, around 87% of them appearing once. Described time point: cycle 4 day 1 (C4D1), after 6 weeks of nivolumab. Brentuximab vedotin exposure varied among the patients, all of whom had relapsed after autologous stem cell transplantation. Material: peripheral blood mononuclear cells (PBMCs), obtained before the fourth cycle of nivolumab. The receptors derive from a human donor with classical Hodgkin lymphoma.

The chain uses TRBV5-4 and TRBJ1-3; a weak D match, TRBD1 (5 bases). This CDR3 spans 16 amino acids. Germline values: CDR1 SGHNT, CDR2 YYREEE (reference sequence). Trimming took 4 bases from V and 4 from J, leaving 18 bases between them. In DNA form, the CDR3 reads TGTGCCAGCAGCCAGCCTACGGGGGTAACCGGAAACACCATATATTTT. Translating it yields CASSQPTGVTGNTIYF. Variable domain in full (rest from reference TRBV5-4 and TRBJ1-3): ETGVTQSPTHLIKTRGQQVTLRCSSQSGHNTVSWYQQALGQGPQFIFQYYREEENGRGNFPPRFSGLQFPNYSSELNVNALELDDSALYLCASSQPTGVTGNTIYFGEGSWLTVV.

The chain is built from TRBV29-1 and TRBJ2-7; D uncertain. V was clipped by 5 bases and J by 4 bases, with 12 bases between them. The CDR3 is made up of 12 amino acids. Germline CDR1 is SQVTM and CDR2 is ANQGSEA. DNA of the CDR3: TGCAGCGTTTCGGCCTCTGGATACGAGCAGTACTTC. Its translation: CSVSASGYEQYF.

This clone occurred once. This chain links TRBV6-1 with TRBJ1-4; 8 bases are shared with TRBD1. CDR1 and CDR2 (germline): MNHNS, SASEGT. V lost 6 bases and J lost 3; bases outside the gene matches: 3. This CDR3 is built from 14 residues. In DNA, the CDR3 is TGTGCCAGCAGGAGGACAGGGTCTAATGAAAAACTGTTTTTT. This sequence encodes CASRRTGSNEKLFF.

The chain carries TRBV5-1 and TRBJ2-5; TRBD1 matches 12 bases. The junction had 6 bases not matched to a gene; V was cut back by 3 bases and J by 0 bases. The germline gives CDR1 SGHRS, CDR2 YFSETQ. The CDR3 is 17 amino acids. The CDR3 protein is CASSWTGTGGHQETQYF. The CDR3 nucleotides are TGCGCCAGCAGCTGGACCGGGACAGGGGGCCACCAAGAGACCCAGTACTTC.

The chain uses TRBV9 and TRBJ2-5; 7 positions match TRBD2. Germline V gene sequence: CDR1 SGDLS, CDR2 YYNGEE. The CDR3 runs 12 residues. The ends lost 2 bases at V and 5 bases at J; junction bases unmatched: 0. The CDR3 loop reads CASSVGGETQYF. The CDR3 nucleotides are TGTGCCAGCAGCGTGGGAGGGGAGACCCAGTACTTC.

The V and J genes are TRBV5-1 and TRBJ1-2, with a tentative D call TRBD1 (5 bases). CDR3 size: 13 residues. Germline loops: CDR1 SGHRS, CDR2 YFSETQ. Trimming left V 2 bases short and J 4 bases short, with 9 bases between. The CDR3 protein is CASSLTGAYGYTF. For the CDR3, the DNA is TGCGCCAGCAGCTTAACCGGGGCCTATGGCTACACCTTC.

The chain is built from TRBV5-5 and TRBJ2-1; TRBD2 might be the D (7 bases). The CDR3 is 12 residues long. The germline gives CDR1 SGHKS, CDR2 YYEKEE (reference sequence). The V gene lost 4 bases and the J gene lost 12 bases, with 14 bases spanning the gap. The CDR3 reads CASSTPGGVQFF. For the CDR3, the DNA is TGTGCCAGCAGCACCCCGGGGGGCGTGCAGTTCTTC.